Each of the 14 T cell receptor beta chains below was sequenced from the same sample in a study of persistence of HIV-infected CD4 T cells. For these TCRs, the target antigens are not known. The immunoSEQ assay was version 4, run in survey mode. Produced via immunoSEQ multiplex PCR; TCRdb's table is partial and in-frame only. The data contain under 55,000 clones, less than 90% of them seen just once; the ten biggest clones take up approximately 0.5%. Anti-CD3/anti-CD28 beads served as a nonspecific positive control stimulus. CD4+ T cells upregulating both CD40 ligand and CD69 were sorted as responding cells. The starting material was CD4+ T cells sorted from PBMCs after roughly 18-hour stimulation, obtained from a patient who received antiretroviral therapy. The receptors here all came from an adult woman with HIV who was CMV-seropositive.

This chain's CDR3 is CASTLRGNSPLHF. The CDR3 coding sequence is TGTGCCAGCACCCTCAGGGGTAATTCACCCCTCCACTTT. This sequence joins TRBV5-8 and TRBJ1-6; a weak D match, TRBD1 (6 bases). CDR1 is SGHTS, CDR2 YDEGEE, per germline. The CDR3 has 13 amino acids. Trimming removed 6 bases at V and 6 bases at J, with 10 bases between.

The chain carries TRBV5-1 and TRBJ2-2; 10 bases match TRBD1. Germline CDR1 reads SGHRS; CDR2 reads YFSETQ. The CDR3 is 17 residues long. Trimming removed 0 bases from V and 5 bases from J; junction bases left unmatched: 7. CDR3 DNA sequence: TGCGCCAGCAGCTTGGTTGGGACAGGGGAAGGGACCGGGGAGCTGTTTTTT. Amino acids: CASSLVGTGEGTGELFF.

The chain combines TRBV28 with TRBJ2-1, with 12 bases fitting TRBD2. The V and J ends lost 6 bases and 5 bases, in that order; junction bases with no gene match: 5. The length of the CDR3 is 15 residues. CDR1 is MDHEN and CDR2 is SYDVKM in the germline V gene. The CDR3 sequence is CASRPSGGGNNEQFF. The CDR3 region has the DNA TGTGCCAGCAGGCCTAGCGGGGGGGGCAACAATGAGCAGTTCTTC.

The chain carries TRBV2 and TRBJ1-2, with 7 bases fitting TRBD1. The CDR3 totals 13 residues. With V trimmed by 8 bases and J by 4 bases, 7 bases remained unmatched. Germline V gene sequence: CDR1 SNHLY, CDR2 FYNNEI. The CDR3 DNA reads as TGTGCCAGCGTTTTCGGGACAGCCTATGGCTACACCTTC. As protein: CASVFGTAYGYTF.

This CDR3 reads CASSSDRVYGTQYF. The CDR3 nucleotides are TGTGCCAGCAGCTCGGACAGGGTATATGGGACCCAGTACTTC. The chain links TRBV7-2 to TRBJ2-5, with 8 nucleotides matching TRBD1. Germline loops: CDR1 SGHTA, CDR2 FQGNSA. After removal of 4 bases from V and 7 bases from J, the junction contained 8 bases not matched to a gene. The CDR3 totals 14 residues.

The V gene is TRBV7-8, the J gene TRBJ1-1; a possible D gene is TRBD1 (6 bases). The CDR3 length is 14 residues. V lost 5 bases and J lost 5, with 15 bases in between. Germline values: CDR1 SGHVS, CDR2 FQNEAQ. CDR3 loop: CASSLSTGRTEAFF. The CDR3 bases are TGTGCCAGCAGCCTATCAACAGGGAGGACTGAAGCTTTCTTT.

The V gene is TRBV15, the J gene TRBJ1-6; 7 bases fit TRBD1. V trimming: 0 bases; J trimming: 0 bases; junction bases outside the gene matches: 8. The CDR3 covers 19 residues. Germline values: CDR1 LNHNV, CDR2 YYDKDF (reference sequence). The CDR3 sequence: CATSREGGGSLSYNSPLHF. The CDR3 DNA reads TGTGCCACCAGCAGAGAAGGAGGGGGCTCCCTCTCCTATAATTCACCCCTCCACTTT.

This clone was seen only once. The chain uses TRBV5-1 and TRBJ1-2; possible D gene TRBD1, 5 bases. The CDR3 contains 14 residues. The germline V and J ends were trimmed by 0 bases and 3 bases, with 9 bases remaining between them. Germline V gives CDR1 SGHRS, CDR2 YFSETQ. In DNA, the CDR3 is TGCGCCAGCAGCTTGGAAGCGGGGGACTATGGCTACACCTTC. Its protein product is CASSLEAGDYGYTF.

This clone showed up just once. Different DNA sequences within this sample yield the same CDR3. The genes are TRBV7-3 and TRBJ1-1; a weak D match, TRBD1 (6 bases). Germline V lookup: CDR1 SGHTA, CDR2 FQGTGA. CDR3 length: 13 residues. Trimming took 3 bases from V and 4 from J, leaving 9 bases between them. The CDR3 DNA sequence: TGTGCCAGCAGCTTCCAGGGGAGCACTGAAGCTTTCTTT. As protein: CASSFQGSTEAFF. The full variable domain, its missing parts supplied by reference TRBV7-3 and TRBJ1-1, is GAGVSQTPSNKVTEKGKYVELRCDPISGHTALYWYRQSLGQGPEFLIYFQGTGAADDSGLPNDRFFAVRPEGSVSTLKIQRTERGDSAVYLCASSFQGSTEAFFGQGTRLTVV.

The chain is built from TRBV5-1 and TRBJ1-1; TRBD1 is a possible D gene (6 bases). The CDR3 consists of 15 residues. The germline CDR1 and CDR2 sequences are SGHRS and YFSETQ. V was pared by 4 bases and J by 1 base, with 14 bases between. The CDR3 DNA sequence: TGCGCCAGCAGCCCTAATACAGGGCCGAACACTGAAGCTTTCTTT. Its translation: CASSPNTGPNTEAFF. The full variable domain, in which reference TRBV5-1 and TRBJ1-1 provide the parts outside the CDR3, is KAGVTQTPRYLIKTRGQQVTLSCSPISGHRSVSWYQQTPGQGLQFLFEYFSETQRNKGNFPGRFSGRQFSNSRSEMNVSTLELGDSALYLCASSPNTGPNTEAFFGQGTRLTVV.

The chain joins TRBV6-6 to TRBJ1-2; D is unclear. CDR3 length equals 14 residues. Germline V gene data show CDR1 as MNHNY and CDR2 as SVGAGI (reference sequence). V gave up 5 bases and J gave up 0 bases, with 10 bases separating them. CDR3 sequence (DNA): TGTGCCAGCAGTCTTTCGACCGCTAACTATGGCTACACCTTC. It codes for CASSLSTANYGYTF.

This clone was seen a single time. J is TRBJ1-1 and V is TRBV29-1; D ambiguous. The CDR3 sequence is 13 residues long. V lost 1 base, J lost 0 bases, and 6 bases lay in between. Looked up from germline, CDR1 is SQVTM and CDR2 is ANQGSEA. This CDR3 reads CSVEGQMNTEAFF. Here the CDR3 DNA reads TGCAGCGTTGAAGGCCAGATGAACACTGAAGCTTTCTTT.

The J gene is TRBJ1-2, the V gene TRBV30; D is undetermined. V was cut by 4 bases and J by 7 bases, with 10 bases left in between. This CDR3 has 11 amino acids. Germline-derived CDR1 and CDR2 are GTSNPN and SVGIG (reference sequence). For the CDR3, the DNA is TGTGCCTGGATGTTAGGGTTTGGCTACACCTTC. Protein sequence: CAWMLGFGYTF.

This chain uses TRBV3-1 (or the pseudogene TRBV3-2) with TRBJ1-6; D is perhaps TRBD1 (5 bases). Germline V gene sequence: CDR1 LGHDT, CDR2 YNNKEL (reference sequence). This CDR3 is built from 15 residues. The V gene lost 1 base and the J gene lost 8 bases, with 12 bases spanning the gap. The CDR3 spells CASSQVTRGDSPLHF. The CDR3 DNA reads as TGTGCCAGCAGCCAAGTTACAAGGGGCGATTCACCCCTCCACTTT.